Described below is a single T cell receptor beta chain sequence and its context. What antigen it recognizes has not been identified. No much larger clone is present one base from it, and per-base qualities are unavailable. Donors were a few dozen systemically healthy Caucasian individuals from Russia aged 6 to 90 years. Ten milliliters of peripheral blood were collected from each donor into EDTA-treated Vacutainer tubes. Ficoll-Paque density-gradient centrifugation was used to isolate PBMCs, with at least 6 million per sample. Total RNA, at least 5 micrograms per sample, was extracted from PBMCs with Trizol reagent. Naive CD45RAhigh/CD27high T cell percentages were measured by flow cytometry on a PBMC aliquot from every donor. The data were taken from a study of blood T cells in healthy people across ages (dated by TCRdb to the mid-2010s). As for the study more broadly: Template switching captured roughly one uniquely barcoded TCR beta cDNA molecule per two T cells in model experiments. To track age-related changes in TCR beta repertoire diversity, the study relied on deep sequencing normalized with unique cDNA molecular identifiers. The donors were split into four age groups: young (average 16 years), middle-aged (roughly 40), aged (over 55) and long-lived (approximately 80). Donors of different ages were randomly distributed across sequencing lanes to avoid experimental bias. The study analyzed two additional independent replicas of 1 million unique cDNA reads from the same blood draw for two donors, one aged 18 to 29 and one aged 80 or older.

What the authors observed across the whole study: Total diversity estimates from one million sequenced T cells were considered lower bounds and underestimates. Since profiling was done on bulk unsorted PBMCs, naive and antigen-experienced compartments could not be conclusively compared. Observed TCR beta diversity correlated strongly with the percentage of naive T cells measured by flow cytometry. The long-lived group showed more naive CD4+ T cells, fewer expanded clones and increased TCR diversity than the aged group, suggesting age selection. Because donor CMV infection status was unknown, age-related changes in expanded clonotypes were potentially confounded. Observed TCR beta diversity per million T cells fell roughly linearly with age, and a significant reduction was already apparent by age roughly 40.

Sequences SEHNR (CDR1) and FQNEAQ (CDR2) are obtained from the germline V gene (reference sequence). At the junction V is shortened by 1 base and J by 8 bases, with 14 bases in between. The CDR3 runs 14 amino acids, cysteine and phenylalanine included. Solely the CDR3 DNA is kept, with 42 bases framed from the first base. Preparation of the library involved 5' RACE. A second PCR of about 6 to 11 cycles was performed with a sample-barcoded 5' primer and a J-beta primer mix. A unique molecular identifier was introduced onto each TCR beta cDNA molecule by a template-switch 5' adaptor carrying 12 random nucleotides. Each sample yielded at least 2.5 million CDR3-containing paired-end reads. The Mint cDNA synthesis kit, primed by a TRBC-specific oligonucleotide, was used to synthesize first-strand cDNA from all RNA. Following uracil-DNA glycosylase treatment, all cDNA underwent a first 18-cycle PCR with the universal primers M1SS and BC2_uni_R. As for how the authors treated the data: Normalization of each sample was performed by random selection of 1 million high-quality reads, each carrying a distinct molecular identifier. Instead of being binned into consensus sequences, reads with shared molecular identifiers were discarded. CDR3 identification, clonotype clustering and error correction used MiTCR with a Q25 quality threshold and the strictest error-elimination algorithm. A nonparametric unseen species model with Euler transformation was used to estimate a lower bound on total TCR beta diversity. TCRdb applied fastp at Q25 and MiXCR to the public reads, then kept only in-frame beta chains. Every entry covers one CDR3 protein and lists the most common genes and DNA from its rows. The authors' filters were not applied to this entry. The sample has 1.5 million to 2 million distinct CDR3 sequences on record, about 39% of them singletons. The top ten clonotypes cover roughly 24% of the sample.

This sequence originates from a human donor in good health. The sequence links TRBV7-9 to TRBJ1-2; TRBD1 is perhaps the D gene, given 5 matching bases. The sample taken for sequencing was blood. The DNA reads TGTGCCAGCAGCTTAGATAGGGGCTCGAAAGGCTACACCTTC. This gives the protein CASSLDRGSKGYTF.